These T cell receptor beta chains were read from a single sample in a study of blood T cell repertoires in COVID-19. Sequencing used immunoSEQ multiplex PCR; TCRdb keeps in-frame clones, though not all of them. The sample carries about 240,000 clones, roughly nine tenths recorded once. Sequenced material: peripheral blood. These receptor sequences come from a man between 60 and 75 years old who had recovered from COVID-19. The CDR3 runs from the conserved cysteine through the conserved F or W. A D gene is named only where the DNA matches it firmly. Only part of the rows carry a size: once, few, many, or a class if the clone is expanded.

TRBJ1-2 . TRBD1 TRBV30 CAWSPRGQGHGYTF TGTGCCTGGAGCCCGAGGGGACAGGGACATGGCTACACCTTC
TRBJ2-1 . TRBD2 TRBV2 CASTTSGTPHNEQFF TGTGCCAGCACAACTAGCGGGACCCCCCACAATGAGCAGTTCTTC
TRBJ1-6 few TRBD1 TRBV9 CASSSGQALGSPLHF TGTGCCAGCAGCTCGGGACAGGCTCTGGGCTCACCCCTCCACTTT
TRBJ2-5 . TRBD1 TRBV15 CATSIIQGLQETQYF TGTGCCACCAGCATCATACAGGGGTTACAAGAGACCCAGTACTTC
TRBJ1-2 . . TRBV12-3/TRBV12-4 CASSLAGNYGYTF TGTGCCAGCAGTTTGGCGGGGAACTATGGCTACACCTTC
TRBJ2-7 . TRBD2 TRBV2 CASSESRSSGGYEQYF TGTGCCAGCAGTGAAAGTAGGTCTAGCGGGGGCTACGAGCAGTACTTC
TRBJ1-4 . TRBD1 TRBV19 CASSRQGSTNEKLFF TGTGCCAGTTCTCGACAGGGCTCAACTAATGAAAAACTGTTTTTT
TRBJ2-7 . TRBD1 TRBV5-6 CASTLTGGQVYEQYF TGTGCCAGCACCCTGACAGGGGGCCAAGTCTACGAGCAGTACTTC
TRBJ2-1 . TRBD2 TRBV29-1 CSVRTSGGYNEQFF TGCAGCGTTCGGACTAGCGGGGGATACAATGAGCAGTTCTTC
TRBJ1-6 . . TRBV9 CASSQDSSPLHF TGTGCCAGCAGCCAGGACAGTTCACCCCTCCACTTT
TRBJ1-6 . . TRBV2 CASSEGRYNSPLHF TGTGCCAGCAGTGAGGGCAGATATAATTCACCCCTCCACTTT
TRBJ2-3 . . TRBV7-9 CASSLDRLEHTQYF TGTGCCAGCAGCTTAGACAGGCTCGAACATACGCAGTATTTT
TRBJ2-1 . . TRBV6-1 CASSEGIRAKWDEQFF TGTGCCAGCAGTGAAGGGATCAGGGCAAAATGGGATGAGCAGTTCTTC
TRBJ1-4 . TRBD1 TRBV5-1 CASSYGQGNGEKLFF TGCGCCAGCAGCTATGGACAGGGTAATGGTGAAAAACTGTTTTTT
TRBJ1-2 . . TRBV7-2 CASSSTFYGYTF TGTGCCAGCAGCTCAACATTCTATGGCTACACCTTC
TRBJ2-2 . . TRBV10-3 CAISEETPAVPGELFF TGTGCCATCAGTGAGGAGACTCCCGCGGTGCCCGGGGAGCTGTTTTTT
TRBJ2-3 few . TRBV6-5 CASSPRAGTQYF TGTGCCAGCAGTCCCCGTGCGGGTACGCAGTATTTT
TRBJ2-1 once . TRBV5-1 CASSFSDEQFF TGCGCCAGCAGCTTTAGCGATGAGCAGTTCTTC
TRBJ2-7 . . TRBV5-6 CASSRAGMPYEQYF TGTGCCAGCTCGAGGGCAGGAATGCCCTACGAGCAGTACTTC
TRBJ2-1 . . TRBV20-1 CSASWAGAYNEQFF TGCAGTGCTAGTTGGGCAGGGGCCTACAATGAGCAGTTCTTC
TRBJ1-5 . TRBD1 TRBV2 CASMVDRGNQPQHF TGTGCCAGCATGGTGGACAGGGGAAATCAGCCCCAGCATTTT
TRBJ2-1 . . TRBV6-6 CASSYTVNEQFF TGTGCCAGCAGTTACACGGTCAATGAGCAGTTCTTC
TRBJ1-5 . . TRBV2 CASKGGNQPQHF TGTGCCAGCAAAGGGGGCAATCAGCCCCAGCATTTT
TRBJ2-4 few TRBD1 TRBV9 CASTPGGGKNIQYF TGTGCCAGCACCCCAGGGGGTGGCAAAAACATTCAGTACTTC
TRBJ2-4 . TRBD1 TRBV27 CASHRGPLSKNIQYF TGTGCCAGTCACAGGGGGCCGTTATCCAAAAACATTCAGTACTTC
TRBJ1-3 . . TRBV6-5 CASSTGSSGNTIYF TGTGCCAGTTCCACAGGGAGCTCTGGAAACACCATATATTTT
TRBJ1-6 . . TRBV6-9 CASSYSLGGGSPLHF TGTGCCAGCAGTTATTCGCTGGGAGGCGGGTCACCCCTCCACTTT
TRBJ1-5 . . TRBV5-6 CASSLTANRLRPQHF TGTGCCAGCAGCTTGACAGCAAATCGGCTAAGGCCCCAGCATTTT
TRBJ1-4 . . TRBV11-2 CASSRGRVEKLFF TGTGCCAGCAGCCGGGGGAGGGTTGAAAAACTGTTTTTT
TRBJ2-5 once . TRBV7-8 CASSQPGTSQETQYF TGTGCCAGCAGCCAGCCCGGGACAAGCCAAGAGACCCAGTACTTC
TRBJ1-1 . . TRBV2 CASSERGSEAFF TGTGCCAGCAGTGAAAGGGGGTCTGAAGCTTTCTTT
TRBJ2-3 . TRBD2 TRBV9 CASSVDSGGTTIPDTQYF TGTGCCAGCAGCGTAGATTCGGGAGGGACCACCATCCCAGATACGCAGTATTTT
TRBJ1-1 . . TRBV10-1 CASSRGGEGTEAFF TGCGCCAGCTCGAGAGGGGGAGAAGGCACTGAAGCTTTCTTT
TRBJ1-2 . TRBD1 TRBV24-1 CATNGQGWNYGYTF TGTGCCACCAATGGACAGGGGTGGAACTATGGCTACACCTTC
TRBJ2-1 . TRBD2 TRBV24-1 CATSDRNLGRGAYNEQFF TGTGCCACCAGTGACAGGAACCTCGGGCGGGGGGCCTACAATGAGCAGTTCTTC
TRBJ1-4 . . TRBV29-1 CSVVGQGEKLFF TGCAGCGTTGTTGGGCAGGGGGAAAAACTGTTTTTT
TRBJ1-6 . . TRBV27 CASSFGRVGPLHF TGTGCCAGCAGTTTCGGCAGGGTAGGACCCCTCCACTTT
TRBJ2-7 . . TRBV5-6 CASSLGGDFWEQYF TGTGCCAGCAGCTTAGGGGGGGATTTTTGGGAGCAGTACTTC
TRBJ2-1 . TRBD2 TRBV6-5 CASSYGLAGIYEQFF TGTGCCAGCAGTTACGGCCTAGCGGGGATTTATGAGCAGTTCTTC
TRBJ1-1 . . TRBV7-9 CASSLVISGNTEAFF TGTGCCAGCAGCTTAGTAATTTCCGGGAACACTGAAGCTTTCTTT
TRBJ2-1 . TRBD2 TRBV6-6 CASSYPLAGQSNEQFF TGTGCCAGCAGTTACCCTCTAGCGGGCCAATCCAATGAGCAGTTCTTC
TRBJ1-5 . TRBD1 TRBV6-1 CASSERTGSQHF TGTGCCAGCAGTGAACGGACAGGTTCCCAGCATTTT
TRBJ2-3 once . TRBV3-1/TRBV3-2 CASSLLIAVSTDTQYF TGTGCCAGCAGCCTCCTGATAGCGGTTAGCACAGATACGCAGTATTTT
TRBJ1-5 . . TRBV6-1 CASSEGNRNNQPQHF TGTGCCAGCAGTGAAGGTAACAGAAACAATCAGCCCCAGCATTTT
TRBJ2-1 . . TRBV24-1 CATSELGSFYEQFF TGTGCCACCAGTGAATTAGGTAGCTTCTATGAGCAGTTCTTC
TRBJ2-1 . TRBD1 TRBV7-7 CASSPTGGPYNEQFF TGTGCCAGCAGCCCGACAGGGGGTCCCTACAATGAGCAGTTCTTC
TRBJ2-5 . . TRBV7-2 CASSLGAGETQYF TGTGCCAGCAGCTTGGGGGCCGGGGAGACCCAGTACTTC
TRBJ2-3 . TRBD1 TRBV9 CASSPGTGDTQYF TGTGCCAGCAGCCCCGGGACAGGGGATACGCAGTATTTT
TRBJ2-3 . . TRBV2 CASSVQGFTDTQYF TGTGCCAGCAGTGTTCAGGGATTCACAGATACGCAGTATTTT
TRBJ1-4 . . TRBV3-1/TRBV3-2 CASSQARTPGREKLFF TGTGCCAGCAGCCAAGCCCGGACGCCCGGGAGAGAAAAACTGTTTTTT
TRBJ2-3 . . TRBV5-4 CASSPAGASTDTQYF TGTGCCAGCAGTCCCGCGGGGGCCAGCACAGATACGCAGTATTTT
TRBJ1-1 . . TRBV2 CASRQGQLEAFF TGTGCCAGCAGACAGGGACAACTTGAAGCTTTCTTT
TRBJ1-2 many TRBD1 TRBV29-1 CSVEDPGQGALGYGYTF TGCAGCGTTGAAGATCCGGGACAGGGGGCGCTTGGCTATGGCTACACCTTC
TRBJ1-2 . . TRBV5-5 CASTLGGHVNYGYTF TGTGCCAGCACCCTTGGCGGTCACGTTAACTATGGCTACACCTTC
TRBJ2-5 . . TRBV5-1 CASSPGLQETQYF TGCGCCAGCAGCCCGGGACTTCAAGAGACCCAGTACTTC
TRBJ1-2 . TRBD1 TRBV2 CASNTGTGAYGYTF TGTGCCAGCAACACCGGGACAGGGGCGTATGGCTACACCTTC
TRBJ2-7 once . TRBV24-1 CATSDFGAGAGEQYF TGTGCCACCAGTGATTTCGGCGCGGGGGCGGGAGAGCAGTACTTC
TRBJ2-1 . . TRBV19 CASSPGVRDYNEQFF TGTGCCAGTAGTCCCGGTGTGAGGGATTACAATGAGCAGTTCTTC
TRBJ1-1 once . TRBV19 CASSILGGGTEAFF TGTGCCAGTAGTATTCTCGGGGGTGGCACTGAAGCTTTCTTT